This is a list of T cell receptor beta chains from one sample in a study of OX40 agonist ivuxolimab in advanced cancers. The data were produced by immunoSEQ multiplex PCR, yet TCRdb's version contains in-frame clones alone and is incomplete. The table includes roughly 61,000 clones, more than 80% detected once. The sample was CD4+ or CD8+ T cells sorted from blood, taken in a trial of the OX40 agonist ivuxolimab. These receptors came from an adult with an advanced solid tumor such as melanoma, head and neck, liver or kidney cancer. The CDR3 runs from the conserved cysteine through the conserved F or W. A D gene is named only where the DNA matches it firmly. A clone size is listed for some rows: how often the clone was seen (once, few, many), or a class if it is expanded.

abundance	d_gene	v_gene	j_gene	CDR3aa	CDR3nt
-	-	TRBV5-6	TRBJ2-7	CASSLGRIGTYYEQYF	TGTGCCAGCAGCTTGGGTCGTATAGGTACCTACTACGAGCAGTACTTC
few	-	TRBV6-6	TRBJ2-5	CASSPQETQYF	TGTGCCAGCAGTCCTCAAGAGACCCAGTACTTC
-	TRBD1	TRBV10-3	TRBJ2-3	CAISESGDRRRGTQYF	TGTGCCATCAGTGAGTCGGGGGACAGGAGGCGGGGTACGCAGTATTTT
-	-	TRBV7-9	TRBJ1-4	CASSRQEGMSPDEKLFF	TGTGCCAGCAGCAGACAGGAGGGGATGAGCCCAGACGAAAAACTGTTTTTT
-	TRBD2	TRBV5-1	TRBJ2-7	CASSLVGLAYGATPDEQYF	TGCGCCAGCAGCTTGGTGGGACTAGCCTATGGCGCGACCCCCGACGAGCAGTACTTC
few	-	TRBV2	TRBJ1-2	CASKRGEGVIYGYTF	TGTGCCAGCAAAAGGGGGGAGGGGGTAATATATGGCTACACCTTC
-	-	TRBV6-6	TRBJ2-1	CAIRTDRISFEQFF	TGTGCCATCAGAACGGACCGGATCTCTTTTGAGCAGTTCTTC
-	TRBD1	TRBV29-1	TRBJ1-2	CSVERTGGSGGYGYTF	TGCAGCGTTGAAAGGACAGGGGGCAGTGGAGGCTATGGCTACACCTTC
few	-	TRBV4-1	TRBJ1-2	CASSSLTSYGYTF	TGCGCCAGCAGCTCATTGACCTCGTATGGCTACACCTTC
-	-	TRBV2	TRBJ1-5	CASSLDRTVGNQPQHF	TGTGCCAGCAGCCTGGATCGGACAGTTGGCAATCAGCCCCAGCATTTT
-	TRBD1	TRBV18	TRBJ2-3	CASSAPGTGGFRDTQYF	TGTGCCAGCTCCGCACCGGGGACAGGGGGCTTTCGAGATACGCAGTATTTT
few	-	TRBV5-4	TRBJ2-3	CASTQSRRDTQYF	TGTGCCAGCACCCAATCCCGGAGAGATACGCAGTATTTT
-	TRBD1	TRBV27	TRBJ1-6	CASKTGQQGPLHF	TGTGCCAGTAAGACAGGGCAGCAGGGACCCCTCCACTTT
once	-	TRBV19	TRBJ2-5	CASSGNSWGQETQYF	TGTGCCAGTAGTGGTAACTCTTGGGGCCAAGAGACCCAGTACTTC
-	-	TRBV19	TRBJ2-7	CASSPTGVEGHYEQYF	TGTGCCAGTAGCCCCACCGGGGTAGAAGGTCACTACGAGCAGTACTTC
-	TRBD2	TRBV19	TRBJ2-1	CASKLLAGGHSYNEQFF	TGTGCCAGTAAATTACTAGCGGGGGGCCACTCCTACAATGAGCAGTTCTTC
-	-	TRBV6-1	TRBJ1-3	CASSSGHSSGNTIYF	TGTGCCAGCAGTTCGGGACATTCCTCTGGAAACACCATATATTTT
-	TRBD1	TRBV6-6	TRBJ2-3	CASSNRDRGTDTQYF	TGTGCCAGCAGCAATCGGGACAGGGGAACAGATACGCAGTATTTT
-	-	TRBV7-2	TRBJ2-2	CASSLGPETGELFF	TGTGCCAGCAGCTTAGGTCCCGAAACCGGGGAGCTGTTTTTT